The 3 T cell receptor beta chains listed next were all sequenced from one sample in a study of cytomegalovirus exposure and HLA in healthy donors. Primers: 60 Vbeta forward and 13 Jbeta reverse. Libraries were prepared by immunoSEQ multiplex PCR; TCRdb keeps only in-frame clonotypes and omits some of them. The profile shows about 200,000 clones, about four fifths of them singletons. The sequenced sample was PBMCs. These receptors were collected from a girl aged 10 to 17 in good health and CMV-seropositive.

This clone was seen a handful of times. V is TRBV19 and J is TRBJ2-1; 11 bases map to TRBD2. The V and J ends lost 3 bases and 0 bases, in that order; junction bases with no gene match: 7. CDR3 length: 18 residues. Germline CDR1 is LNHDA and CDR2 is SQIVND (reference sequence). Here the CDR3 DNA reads TGTGCCAGTAGTATTCTGGCTAGCGGGGGGAGCTCCTACAATGAGCAGTTCTTC. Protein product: CASSILASGGSSYNEQFF. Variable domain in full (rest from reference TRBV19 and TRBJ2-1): DGGITQSPKYLFRKEGQNVTLSCEQNLNHDAMYWYRQDPGQGLRLIYYSQIVNDFQKGDIAEGYSVSREKKESFPLTVTSAQKNPTAFYLCASSILASGGSSYNEQFFGPGTRLTVL.

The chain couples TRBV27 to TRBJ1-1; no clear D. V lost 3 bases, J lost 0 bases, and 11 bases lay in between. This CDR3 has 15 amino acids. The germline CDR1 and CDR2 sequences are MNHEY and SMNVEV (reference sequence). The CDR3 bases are TGTGCCAGCAGTTTCGACACCGTCCTGAACACTGAAGCTTTCTTT. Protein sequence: CASSFDTVLNTEAFF.

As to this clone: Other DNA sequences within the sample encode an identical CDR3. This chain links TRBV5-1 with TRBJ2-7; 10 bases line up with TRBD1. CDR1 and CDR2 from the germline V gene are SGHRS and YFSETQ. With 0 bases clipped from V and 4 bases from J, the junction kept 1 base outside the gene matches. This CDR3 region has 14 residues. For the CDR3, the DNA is TGCGCCAGCAGCTTGGGGACAGGGGGATACGAGCAGTACTTC. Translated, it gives CASSLGTGGYEQYF.